This T cell receptor (beta chain) was identified in a study of T-cell memory formation after mild COVID-19. TCRdb re-derived calls from the 5' RACE reads in MiXCR, one entry per CDR3 protein. Among around 390,000 distinct CDR3 sequences listed, 16% were seen once. This CDR3 contains 14 residues. CDR1 and CDR2 from the germline V gene are SGHTA and FQGTGA. Trimming removed 4 bases from V and 3 bases from J, with 7 bases in between. Sequencing used PBMCs or a T cell subset sorted from them (not recorded which). This clonotype was sampled from a man in his late teens or twenties who had mild COVID-19 (a few samples of this study predate the infection). Cell type and time point are not known. The rearrangement links TRBV7-3 to TRBJ2-6, with D hard to call. CDR3 sequence (DNA): TGTGCCAGCAGCTCGAAGGGTGGGGCCAACGTCCTGACTTTC. It encodes CASSSKGGANVLTF.